This T cell receptor beta chain was identified in a study of blood T cell repertoires in COVID-19. Study as a whole: Spain, Italy and the United States supplied samples that represented acute and convalescent COVID-19.

Trimming took off 2 bases at V and 2 bases at J, with 6 bases between the two ends. CDR3 length equals 13 residues. CDR1 is MNHNS, CDR2 SASEGT, per germline. Study processing details: Using reference gene primer amplification, nucleated cell counts were estimated. Measured with immunoSEQ multiplex PCR; TCRdb has only the in-frame clones, and not every one. That table supplies the V and J calls and clone size; D and trimming were determined from the DNA. The data hold around 260,000 clones, with 88% observed a single time. The receptor was derived from a human donor in a cohort sampled during active COVID-19. The chain has TRBV6-1 and TRBJ1-1; D is undetermined. The sample taken for sequencing was peripheral blood. CDR3 amino acids: CASSESTNTEAFF. The CDR3 region has the DNA TGTGCCAGCAGTGAATCCACAAACACTGAAGCTTTCTTT.